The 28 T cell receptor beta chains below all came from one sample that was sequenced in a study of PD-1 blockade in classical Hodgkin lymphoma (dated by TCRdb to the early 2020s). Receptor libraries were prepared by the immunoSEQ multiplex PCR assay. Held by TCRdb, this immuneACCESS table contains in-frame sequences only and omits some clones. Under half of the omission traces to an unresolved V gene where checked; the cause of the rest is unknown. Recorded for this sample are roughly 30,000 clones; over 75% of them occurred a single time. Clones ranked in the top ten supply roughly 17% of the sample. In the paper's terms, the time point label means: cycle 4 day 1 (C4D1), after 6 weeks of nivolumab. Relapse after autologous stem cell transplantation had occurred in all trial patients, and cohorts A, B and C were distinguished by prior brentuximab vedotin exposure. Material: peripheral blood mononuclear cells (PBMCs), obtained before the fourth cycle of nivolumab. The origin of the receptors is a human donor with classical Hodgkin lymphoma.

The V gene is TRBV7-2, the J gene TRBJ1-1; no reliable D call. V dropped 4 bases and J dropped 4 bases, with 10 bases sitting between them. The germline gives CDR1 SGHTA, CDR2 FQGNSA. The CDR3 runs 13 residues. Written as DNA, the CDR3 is TGTGCCAGCAGCTCCCAGCGGGCCACTGAAGCTTTCTTT. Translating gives CASSSQRATEAFF.

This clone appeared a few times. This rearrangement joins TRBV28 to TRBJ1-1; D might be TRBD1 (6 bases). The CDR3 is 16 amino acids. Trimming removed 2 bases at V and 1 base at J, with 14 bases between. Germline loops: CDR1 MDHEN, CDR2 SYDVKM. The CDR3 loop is CASSLDLLRGNTEAFF. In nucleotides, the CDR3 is TGTGCCAGCAGTTTAGATTTGCTCAGGGGGAACACTGAAGCTTTCTTT.

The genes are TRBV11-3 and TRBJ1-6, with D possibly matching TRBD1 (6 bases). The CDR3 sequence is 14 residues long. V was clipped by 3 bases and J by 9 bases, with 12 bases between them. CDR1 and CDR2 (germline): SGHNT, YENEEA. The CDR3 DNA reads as TGTGCCAGCAGCTTTTCGGACAGTGCTTCACCCCTCCACTTT. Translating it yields CASSFSDSASPLHF.

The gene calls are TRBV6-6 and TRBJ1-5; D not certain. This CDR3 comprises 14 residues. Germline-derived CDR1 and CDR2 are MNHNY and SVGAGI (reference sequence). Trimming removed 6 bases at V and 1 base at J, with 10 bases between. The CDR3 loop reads CASRPAASNQPQHF. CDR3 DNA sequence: TGTGCCAGCAGGCCGGCTGCCAGCAATCAGCCCCAGCATTTT.

CDR3 nucleotides: TGTGCCAGCAGTTTACGCACAGGGGGAAGGATAGATACGCAGTATTTT. As protein: CASSLRTGGRIDTQYF. The V and J genes are TRBV28 and TRBJ2-3, with 8 bases that match TRBD1. V was clipped by 2 bases and J by 5 bases; unmatched bases: 9. This CDR3 has 16 residues. The germline V gene encodes CDR1 MDHEN and CDR2 SYDVKM.

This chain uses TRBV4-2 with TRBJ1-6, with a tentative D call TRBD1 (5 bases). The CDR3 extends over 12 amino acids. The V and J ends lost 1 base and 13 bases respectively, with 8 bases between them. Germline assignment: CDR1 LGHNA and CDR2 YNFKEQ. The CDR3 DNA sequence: TGTGCCAGCAGCCAAGGGGGGGGGCCCCTCCACTTT. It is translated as CASSQGGGPLHF.

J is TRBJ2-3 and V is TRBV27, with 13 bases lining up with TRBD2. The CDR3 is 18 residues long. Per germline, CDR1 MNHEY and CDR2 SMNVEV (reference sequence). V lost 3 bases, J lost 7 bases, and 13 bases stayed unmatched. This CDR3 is CASSFAPGLAGPWNTQYF. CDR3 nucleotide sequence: TGTGCCAGCAGTTTCGCCCCGGGACTAGCGGGACCCTGGAATACGCAGTATTTT.

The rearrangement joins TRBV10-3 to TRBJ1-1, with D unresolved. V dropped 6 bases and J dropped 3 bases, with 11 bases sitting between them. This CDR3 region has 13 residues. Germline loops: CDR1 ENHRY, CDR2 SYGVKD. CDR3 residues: CAISSDPHTEAFF. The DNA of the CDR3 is TGTGCCATCAGCTCGGACCCTCACACTGAAGCTTTCTTT.

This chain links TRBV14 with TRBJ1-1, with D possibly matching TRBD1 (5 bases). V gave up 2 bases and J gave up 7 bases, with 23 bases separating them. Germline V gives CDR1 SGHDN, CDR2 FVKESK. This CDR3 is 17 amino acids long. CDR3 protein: CASSQMYLFGRDLEAFF. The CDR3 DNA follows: TGTGCCAGCAGCCAAATGTATCTTTTCGGCAGGGACCTTGAAGCTTTCTTT.

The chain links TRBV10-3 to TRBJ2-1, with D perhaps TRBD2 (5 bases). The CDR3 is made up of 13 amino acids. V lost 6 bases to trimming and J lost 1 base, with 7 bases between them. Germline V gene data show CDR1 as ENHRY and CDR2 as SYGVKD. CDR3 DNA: TGTGCCATCAGCGGGGTATCCTACAATGAGCAGTTCTTC. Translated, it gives CAISGVSYNEQFF.

CDR3 region: CASSRGNYGYTF. In DNA form, the CDR3 reads TGTGCCAGCAGCCGGGGAAACTATGGCTACACCTTC. The rearrangement joins TRBV7-2 to TRBJ1-2; unclear D gene. The V and J ends lost 5 bases and 2 bases respectively, with 6 bases between them. CDR1 and CDR2 from the germline V gene are SGHTA and FQGNSA. The CDR3 runs 12 residues.

CDR3 region: CASSQNTGELFF. CDR3 DNA sequence: TGCGCCAGTTCACAAAACACCGGGGAGCTGTTTTTT. The V call is TRBV5-1, the J call TRBJ2-2; D remains unclear. The germline V gene has CDR1 SGHRS and CDR2 YFSETQ. V was trimmed by 8 bases and J by 2 bases, leaving 7 bases between them. The length of the CDR3 is 12 residues.

The CDR3 loop reads CASSQGGGETQYF. CDR3 bases: TGCGCCAGCAGCCAAGGGGGCGGCGAGACCCAGTACTTC. V is TRBV5-1 and J is TRBJ2-5; TRBD1 agrees at 7 bases. Trimming cost V 4 bases and J 5 bases; bases outside gene matches: 5. This CDR3 region has 13 residues. Germline CDR1 and CDR2: SGHRS and YFSETQ.

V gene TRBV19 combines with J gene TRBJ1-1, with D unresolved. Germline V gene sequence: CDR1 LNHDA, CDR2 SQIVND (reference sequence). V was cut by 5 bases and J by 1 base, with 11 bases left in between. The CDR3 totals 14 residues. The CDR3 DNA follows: TGTGCCAGTAGTCCCCCTACCTCGAACACTGAAGCTTTCTTT. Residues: CASSPPTSNTEAFF.

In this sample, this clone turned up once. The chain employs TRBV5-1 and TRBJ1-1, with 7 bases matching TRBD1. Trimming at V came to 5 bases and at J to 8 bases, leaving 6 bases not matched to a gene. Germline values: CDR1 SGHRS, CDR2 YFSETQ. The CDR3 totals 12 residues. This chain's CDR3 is CASRWSTGEAFF. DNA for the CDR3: TGCGCCAGCAGATGGTCGACAGGGGAAGCTTTCTTT.

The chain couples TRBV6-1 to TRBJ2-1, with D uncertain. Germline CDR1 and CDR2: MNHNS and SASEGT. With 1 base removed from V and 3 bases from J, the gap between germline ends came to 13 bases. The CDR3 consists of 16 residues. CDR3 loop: CASSEGNSLNYNEQFF. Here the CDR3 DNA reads TGTGCCAGCAGTGAAGGAAACAGTTTGAACTACAATGAGCAGTTCTTC.

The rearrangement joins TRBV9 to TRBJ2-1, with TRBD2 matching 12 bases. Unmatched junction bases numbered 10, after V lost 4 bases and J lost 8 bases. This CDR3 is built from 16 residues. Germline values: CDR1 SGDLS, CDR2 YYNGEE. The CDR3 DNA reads TGTGCCAGCAGCCCAAGGACTAGCGGGATGTCGGATGAGCAGTTCTTC. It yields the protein CASSPRTSGMSDEQFF.

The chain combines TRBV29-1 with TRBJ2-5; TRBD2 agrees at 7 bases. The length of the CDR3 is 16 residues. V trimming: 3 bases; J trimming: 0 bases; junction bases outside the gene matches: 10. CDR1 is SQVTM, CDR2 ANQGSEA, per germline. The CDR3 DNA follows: TGCAGCGTTGAGCGGGCTAGCGGACGGTACCAAGAGACCCAGTACTTC. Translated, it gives CSVERASGRYQETQYF.

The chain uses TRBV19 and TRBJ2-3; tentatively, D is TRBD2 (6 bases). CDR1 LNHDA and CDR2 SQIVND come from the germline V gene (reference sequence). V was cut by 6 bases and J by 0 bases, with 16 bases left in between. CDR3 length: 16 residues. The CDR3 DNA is TGTGCCAGTAGCTTGACTAACCGGGGGAGCACAGATACGCAGTATTTT. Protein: CASSLTNRGSTDTQYF.

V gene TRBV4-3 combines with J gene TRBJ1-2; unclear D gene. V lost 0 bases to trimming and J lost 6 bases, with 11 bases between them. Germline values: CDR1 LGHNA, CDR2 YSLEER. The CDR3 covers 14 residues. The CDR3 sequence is CASSQDTSRNGYTF. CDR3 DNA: TGCGCCAGCAGCCAAGATACCTCCAGGAATGGCTACACCTTC.

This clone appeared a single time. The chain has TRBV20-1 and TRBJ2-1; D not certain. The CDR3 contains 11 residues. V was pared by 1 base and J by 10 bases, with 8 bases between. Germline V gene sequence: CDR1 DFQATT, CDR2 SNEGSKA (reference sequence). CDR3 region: CSARAQAEQFF. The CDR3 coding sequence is TGCAGTGCTAGAGCCCAGGCAGAGCAGTTCTTC.

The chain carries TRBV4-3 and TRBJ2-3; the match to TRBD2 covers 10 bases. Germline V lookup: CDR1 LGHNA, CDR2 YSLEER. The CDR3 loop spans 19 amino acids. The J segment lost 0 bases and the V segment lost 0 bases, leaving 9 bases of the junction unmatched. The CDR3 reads CASSQDLAGEPGSTDTQYF. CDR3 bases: TGCGCCAGCAGCCAAGATCTAGCGGGGGAGCCCGGTAGCACAGATACGCAGTATTTT.

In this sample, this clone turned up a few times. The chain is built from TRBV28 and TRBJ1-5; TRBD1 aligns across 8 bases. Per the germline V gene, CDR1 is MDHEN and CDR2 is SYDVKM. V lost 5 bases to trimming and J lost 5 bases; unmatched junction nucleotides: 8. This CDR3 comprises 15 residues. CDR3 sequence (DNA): TGTGCCAGCAGTCCCCCGACAGGGGATCATCAGCCCCAGCATTTT. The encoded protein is CASSPPTGDHQPQHF.

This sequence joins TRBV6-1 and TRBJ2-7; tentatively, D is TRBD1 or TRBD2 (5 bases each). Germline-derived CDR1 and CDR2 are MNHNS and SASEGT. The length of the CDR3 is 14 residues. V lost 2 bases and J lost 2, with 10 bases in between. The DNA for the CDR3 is TGTGCCAGCAGTGAATGGCAGGGACCCTACGAGCAGTACTTC. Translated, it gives CASSEWQGPYEQYF.

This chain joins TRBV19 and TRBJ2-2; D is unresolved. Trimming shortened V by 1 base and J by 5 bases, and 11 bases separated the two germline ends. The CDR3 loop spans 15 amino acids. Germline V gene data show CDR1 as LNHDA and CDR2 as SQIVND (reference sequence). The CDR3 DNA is TGTGCCAGTAGTATAGCCCCCCCGGAAACCGGGGAGCTGTTTTTT. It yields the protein CASSIAPPETGELFF.

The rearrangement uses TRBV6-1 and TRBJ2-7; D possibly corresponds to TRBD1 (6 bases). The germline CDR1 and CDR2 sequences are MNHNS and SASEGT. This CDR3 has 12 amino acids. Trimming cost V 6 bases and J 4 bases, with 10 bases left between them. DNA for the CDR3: TGTGCCAGCAGAAGGACAGCTTACGAGCAGTACGTC. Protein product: CASRRTAYEQYV.

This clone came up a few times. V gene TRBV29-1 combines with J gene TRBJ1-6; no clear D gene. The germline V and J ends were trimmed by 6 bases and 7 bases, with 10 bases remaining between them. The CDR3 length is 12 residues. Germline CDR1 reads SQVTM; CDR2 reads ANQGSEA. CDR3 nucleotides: TGCAGCGTGGCGGACCTGAATTCACCCCTCCACTTT. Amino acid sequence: CSVADLNSPLHF. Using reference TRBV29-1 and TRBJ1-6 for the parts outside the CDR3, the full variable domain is SAVISQKPSRDICQRGTSLTIQCQVDSQVTMMFWYRQQPGQSLTLIATANQGSEATYESGFVIDKFPISRPNLTFSTLTVSNMSPEDSSIYLCSVADLNSPLHFGNGTRLTVT.

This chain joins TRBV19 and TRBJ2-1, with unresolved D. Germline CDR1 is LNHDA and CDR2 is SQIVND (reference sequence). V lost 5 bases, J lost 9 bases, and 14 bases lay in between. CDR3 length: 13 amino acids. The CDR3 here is CASSETPGGEQFF. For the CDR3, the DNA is TGTGCCAGTAGTGAGACCCCAGGCGGTGAGCAGTTCTTC.